One and the same sample provided the 17 T cell receptor beta chains below, sequenced in a study of T cells after yellow fever vaccination. In TCRdb, the 5' RACE reads were re-called with MiXCR into one record per CDR3 protein. The repertoire has roughly 330,000 distinct CDR3 sequences, approximately 4% of them found once; the top ten carry approximately 24%. The specimen comprised PBMCs, sampled 5 days after the yellow fever booster vaccination. The receptor set was obtained from a man between 18 and 35 years old who received the YFV17D yellow fever vaccine.

This clonotype was recorded at least ten times. The chain carries TRBV7-9 and TRBJ1-3; possibly TRBD1 for D (5 bases). Trimming pared 4 bases from V and 0 bases from J, leaving 10 bases between. This CDR3 region has 15 residues. Germline V gene data show CDR1 as SEHNR and CDR2 as FQNEAQ (reference sequence). The DNA for the CDR3 is TGTGCCAGCAGCTACAGGTTTTACTCTGGAAACACCATATATTTT. Protein product: CASSYRFYSGNTIYF.

The V and J genes are TRBV5-4 and TRBJ2-5, with TRBD2 as a possible D gene (5 bases). The ends were cut back, 0 bases at V and 3 bases at J, with 15 bases in the middle. This CDR3 comprises 16 residues. The V gene's germline CDR1 is SGHNT and CDR2 YYREEE (reference sequence). In DNA form, the CDR3 reads TGTGCCAGCAGCTTGGCCTATGGACTCAAGAAAGAGACCCAGTACTTC. Amino acids: CASSLAYGLKKETQYF.

This chain uses TRBV7-3 with TRBJ2-1; the D gene is possibly TRBD1 (5 bases). In germline, CDR1 is SGHTA, CDR2 FQGTGA. The CDR3 length is 13 residues. V lost 8 bases to trimming and J lost 7 bases, with 15 bases between them. The CDR3 sequence: CASSPGYGNEQFF. The CDR3 DNA reads as TGTGCCAGCTCACCAGGGTATGGGAATGAGCAGTTCTTC.

This clonotype was found many times. The chain joins TRBV5-1 to TRBJ2-3, with D unresolved. The CDR3 runs 14 residues. The V gene's germline CDR1 is SGHRS and CDR2 YFSETQ. Trimming took 0 bases from V and 7 from J, leaving 12 bases between them. CDR3 sequence (DNA): TGCGCCAGCAGCTTGGAGGCTAGTACAAATACGCAGTATTTT. This translates into CASSLEASTNTQYF.

This clonotype came up many times. The chain carries TRBV7-2 and TRBJ1-2, with D maybe TRBD1 (5 bases). Between the trimmed V and J ends, which lost 1 base and 8 bases, there was a span of 26 bases. In germline, CDR1 is SGHTA, CDR2 FQGNSA. CDR3 length: 18 residues. The CDR3 region is CASSLVTSSRRTGGGYTF. In nucleotides, the CDR3 is TGTGCCAGCAGCTTAGTTACTTCGTCGCGGCGAACCGGGGGGGGCTACACCTTC.

The CDR3 DNA sequence: TGTGCCAGCAGTTACGACCCGGAGACCCAGTACTTC. Its protein product is CASSYDPETQYF. V and J are TRBV6-2 or TRBV6-3 and TRBJ2-5, with no clear D. The V and J ends lost 2 bases and 5 bases respectively, with 6 bases between them. The CDR3 has 12 amino acids. Germline V gives CDR1 MNHEY, CDR2 SVGEGT.

This clonotype was counted between two and nine times. This chain links TRBV25-1 with TRBJ1-2; D is possibly TRBD1 (5 bases). The germline V gene has CDR1 MGHDK and CDR2 SYGVNS. CDR3 length: 16 amino acids. Between the trimmed V and J ends, which lost 5 bases and 2 bases, there was a span of 18 bases. CDR3 nucleotide sequence: TGTGCCAGCAGTCCCCACGCAGGGAGTTCGAACTATGGCTACACCTTC. Translated, it gives CASSPHAGSSNYGYTF.

This clonotype showed up many times. The CDR3 DNA follows: TGTGCCTGGAGTGTACAAAGGGGGCCAAACACCGGGGAGCTGTTTTTT. This translates into CAWSVQRGPNTGELFF. The V gene is TRBV30, the J gene TRBJ2-2, with 7 bases aligning to TRBD1. The germline V gene encodes CDR1 GTSNPN and CDR2 SVGIG (reference sequence). The V and J ends lost 0 bases and 2 bases, in that order; junction bases with no gene match: 6. The CDR3 covers 16 residues.

The chain links TRBV6-5 to TRBJ2-1, with D perhaps matching TRBD2 (6 bases). The V end lost 6 bases, the J end lost 6 bases, and 9 bases lay between the germline ends. The CDR3 spans 12 residues. Germline CDR1 MNHEY, CDR2 SVGAGI. The DNA of the CDR3 is TGTGCCAGCAGGGCCGGGGGCAATGAGCAGTTCTTC. Amino acid sequence: CASRAGGNEQFF.

The table lists this clonotype with a few counts. The CDR3 bases are TGCGCCAGCAGCCAAGAATGGGAGGGCCCGGCGGGTGGCTACACCTTC. Translation: CASSQEWEGPAGGYTF. The gene calls are TRBV4-1 and TRBJ1-2, with D unresolved. Germline CDR1 is MGHRA and CDR2 is YSYEKL. The length of the CDR3 is 16 residues. Trimming cost V 0 bases and J 7 bases, with 18 bases left between them.

J is TRBJ2-5 and V is TRBV7-2; D is perhaps TRBD1 (5 bases). V was cut by 5 bases and J by 1 base, with 11 bases left in between. The CDR3 runs 14 residues. Germline CDR1 and CDR2: SGHTA and FQGNSA. CDR3 residues: CASSVDSFQETQYF. The CDR3 DNA follows: TGTGCCAGCAGCGTCGACAGTTTCCAAGAGACCCAGTACTTC.

This clonotype was seen only a few times. The chain uses TRBV5-1 and TRBJ1-6; D call uncertain. Germline loops: CDR1 SGHRS, CDR2 YFSETQ. Trimming took off 0 bases at V and 7 bases at J, with 17 bases between the two ends. This CDR3 is 17 amino acids long. Here the CDR3 DNA reads TGCGCCAGCAGCTTGGCGAAGTCGGTACCCTGGAATTCACCCCTCCACTTT. Translating it yields CASSLAKSVPWNSPLHF.

This clonotype has a handful of counts. CDR3 in amino acids: CSVRDRGTDTQYF. The CDR3 DNA reads as TGCAGCGTGAGGGACAGGGGAACAGATACGCAGTATTTT. The chain couples TRBV29-1 to TRBJ2-3, with 10 bases that match TRBD1. This CDR3 is 13 amino acids long. Germline assignment: CDR1 SQVTM and CDR2 ANQGSEA. V shed 6 bases and J 3 bases; nucleotides not matched to a gene: 3.

This clonotype was detected many times. This chain links TRBV18 with TRBJ2-7; 7 bases fit TRBD1. The CDR3 sequence is 16 residues long. Germline V gene lookup returns CDR1 KGHSH and CDR2 LQKENI. V lost 0 bases, J lost 3 bases, and 8 bases stayed unmatched. As DNA, the CDR3 is TGTGCCAGCTCACCACCGGGTACAGGGGTCCTCTACGAGCAGTACTTC. Its protein is CASSPPGTGVLYEQYF.

This clonotype was counted many times. V and J are TRBV20-1 and TRBJ2-3; 7 nucleotides line up with TRBD1. The CDR3 extends over 14 amino acids. Trimming took 2 bases from V and 0 from J; bases not matched to a gene: 2. Germline V gives CDR1 DFQATT, CDR2 SNEGSKA (reference sequence). The CDR3 sequence is CSARRQGSTDTQYF. In DNA, the CDR3 is TGCAGTGCTAGACGACAGGGCAGCACAGATACGCAGTATTTT.

The CDR3: CSASTSGGVNTGELFF. The CDR3 coding sequence is TGCAGTGCTTCTACTAGCGGGGGCGTAAACACCGGGGAGCTGTTTTTT. The chain recombines TRBV20-1 with TRBJ2-2; 11 positions agree with TRBD2. Germline values: CDR1 DFQATT, CDR2 SNEGSKA (reference sequence). V lost 5 bases and J lost 2; bases outside the gene matches: 7. CDR3 length equals 16 residues.

This clonotype was counted between two and nine times. The J gene is TRBJ2-3, the V gene TRBV30; TRBD1 aligns across 8 bases. Looked up from germline, CDR1 is GTSNPN and CDR2 is SVGIG (reference sequence). J gave up 1 base and V 3 bases, and 3 bases lay outside the gene matches. The CDR3 runs 14 residues. The chain's CDR3 is CAWSVTGGTDTQYF. In nucleotides, the CDR3 is TGTGCCTGGAGCGTGACAGGGGGCACAGATACGCAGTATTTT.